Listed here is a single TCR beta chain. The sample is drawn from a study of blood T cell repertoires in COVID-19. At the level of the study: Sites across the United States, Italy and Spain contributed samples from acute and convalescent COVID-19. Sources were T cells, B-cell-depleted T cells, or PBMCs; the material itself was cDNA or gDNA.

Method: immunoSEQ multiplex PCR; TCRdb's copy keeps in-frame clones and lacks some. The profile shows about 160,000 clones, about 85% of them singletons. This CDR3 region has 19 residues. After removal of 3 bases from V and 2 bases from J, the junction contained 11 bases not matched to a gene. Germline loops: CDR1 SGDLS, CDR2 YYNGEE. The V gene is TRBV9, the J gene TRBJ2-5; TRBD2 matches 15 bases. The sequencing sample was made of peripheral blood. The origin of this receptor is a human donor with acute or convalescent COVID-19. The donor label of this sample is uncertain. This chain's CDR3 is CASSAPHGLAGGKQETQYF. In DNA, the CDR3 is TGTGCCAGCAGCGCCCCCCACGGACTAGCGGGGGGGAAACAAGAGACCCAGTACTTC.